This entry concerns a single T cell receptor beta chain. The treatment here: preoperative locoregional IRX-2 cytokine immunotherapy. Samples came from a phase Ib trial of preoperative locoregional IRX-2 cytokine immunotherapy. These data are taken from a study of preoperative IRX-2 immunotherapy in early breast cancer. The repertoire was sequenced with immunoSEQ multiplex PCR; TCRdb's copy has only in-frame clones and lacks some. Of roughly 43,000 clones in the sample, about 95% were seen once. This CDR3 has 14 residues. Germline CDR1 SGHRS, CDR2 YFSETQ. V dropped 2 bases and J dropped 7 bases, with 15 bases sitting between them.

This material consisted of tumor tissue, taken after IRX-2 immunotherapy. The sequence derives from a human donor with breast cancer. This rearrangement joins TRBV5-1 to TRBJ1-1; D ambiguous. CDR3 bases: TGCGCCAGCAGCTTCGGACCGCGGACGGGTGAAGCTTTCTTT. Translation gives CASSFGPRTGEAFF.